This paragraph covers one T cell receptor beta chain sequence. These data originate in a study of T cell changes during pregnancy in multiple sclerosis. Some clones are missing from TCRdb's copy, which holds only in-frame ones; the method was immunoSEQ multiplex PCR. The data contain 45,000 to 60,000 clones, roughly 92% of them singletons. This specimen consisted of CD4+ T cells from peripheral blood mononuclear cells, obtained in the third trimester of pregnancy. The sequence was collected from a female donor with multiple sclerosis, enrolled in a pregnancy study.

CDR3 bases: TGTGCCAGCTCGCTAGAGGTACGGCTCACAGATACGCAGTATTTT. This codes for CASSLEVRLTDTQYF. The V and J genes are TRBV18 and TRBJ2-3; D gene ambiguous. V dropped 6 bases and J dropped 2 bases, with 15 bases sitting between them. CDR1 is KGHSH and CDR2 is LQKENI in the germline V gene. There are 15 residues in the CDR3.